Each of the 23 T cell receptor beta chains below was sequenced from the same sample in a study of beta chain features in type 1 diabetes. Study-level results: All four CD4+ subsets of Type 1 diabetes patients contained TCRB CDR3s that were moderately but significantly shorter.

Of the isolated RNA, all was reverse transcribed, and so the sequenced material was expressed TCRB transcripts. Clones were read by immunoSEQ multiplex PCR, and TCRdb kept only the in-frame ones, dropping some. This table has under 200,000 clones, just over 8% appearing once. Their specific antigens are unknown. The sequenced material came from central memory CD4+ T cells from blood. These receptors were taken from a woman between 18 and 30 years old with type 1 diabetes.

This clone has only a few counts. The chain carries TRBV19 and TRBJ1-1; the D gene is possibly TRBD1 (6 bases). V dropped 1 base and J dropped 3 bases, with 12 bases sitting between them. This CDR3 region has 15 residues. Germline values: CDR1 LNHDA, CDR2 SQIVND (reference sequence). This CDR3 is CASSIGAGGDTEAFF. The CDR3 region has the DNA TGTGCCAGTAGTATAGGGGCGGGGGGCGACACTGAAGCTTTCTTT.

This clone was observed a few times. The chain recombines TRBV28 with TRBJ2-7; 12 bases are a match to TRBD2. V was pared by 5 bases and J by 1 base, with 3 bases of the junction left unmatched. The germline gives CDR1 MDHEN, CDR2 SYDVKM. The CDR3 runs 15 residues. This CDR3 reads CASSGTSGWSYEQYF. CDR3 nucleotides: TGTGCCAGCAGTGGGACTAGCGGGTGGTCCTACGAGCAGTACTTC. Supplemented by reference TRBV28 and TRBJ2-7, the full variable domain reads DVKVTQSSRYLVKRTGEKVFLECVQDMDHENMFWYRQDPGLGLRLIYFSYDVKMKEKGDIPEGYSVSREKKERFSLILESASTNQTSMYLCASSGTSGWSYEQYFGPGTRLTVT.

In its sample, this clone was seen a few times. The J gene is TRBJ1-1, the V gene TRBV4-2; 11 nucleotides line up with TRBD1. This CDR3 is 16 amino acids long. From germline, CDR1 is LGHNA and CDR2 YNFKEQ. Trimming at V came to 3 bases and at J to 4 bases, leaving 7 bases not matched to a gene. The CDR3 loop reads CASSHDAGTGGTEAFF. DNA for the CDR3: TGTGCCAGCAGCCACGACGCGGGGACAGGGGGCACTGAAGCTTTCTTT.

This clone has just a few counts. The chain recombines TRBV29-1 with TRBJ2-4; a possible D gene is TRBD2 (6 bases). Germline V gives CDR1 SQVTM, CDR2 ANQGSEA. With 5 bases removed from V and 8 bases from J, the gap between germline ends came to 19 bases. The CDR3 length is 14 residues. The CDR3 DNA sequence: TGCAGCGTTAGGGGAGGCAGTGGTGGGGACATTCAGTACTTC. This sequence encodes CSVRGGSGGDIQYF.

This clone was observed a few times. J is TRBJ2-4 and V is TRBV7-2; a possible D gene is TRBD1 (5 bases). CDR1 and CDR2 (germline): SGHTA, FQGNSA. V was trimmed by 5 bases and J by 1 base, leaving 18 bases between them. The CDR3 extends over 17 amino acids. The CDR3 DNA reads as TGTGCCAGCAGCCCCACTTCTAGGGGTAGTGCCAAAAACATTCAGTACTTC. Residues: CASSPTSRGSAKNIQYF.

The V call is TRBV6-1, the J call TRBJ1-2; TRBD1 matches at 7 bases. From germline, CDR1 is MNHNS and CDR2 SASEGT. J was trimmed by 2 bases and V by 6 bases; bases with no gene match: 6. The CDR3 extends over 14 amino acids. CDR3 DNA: TGTGCCAGCAGGGATCCGGGACAGAACTATGGCTACACCTTC. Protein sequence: CASRDPGQNYGYTF.

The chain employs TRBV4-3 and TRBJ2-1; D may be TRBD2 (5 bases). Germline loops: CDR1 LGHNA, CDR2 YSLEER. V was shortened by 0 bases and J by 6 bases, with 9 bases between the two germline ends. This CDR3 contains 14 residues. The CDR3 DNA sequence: TGCGCCAGCAGCCAAGATTTTACTAGCAATGAGCAGTTCTTC. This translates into CASSQDFTSNEQFF.

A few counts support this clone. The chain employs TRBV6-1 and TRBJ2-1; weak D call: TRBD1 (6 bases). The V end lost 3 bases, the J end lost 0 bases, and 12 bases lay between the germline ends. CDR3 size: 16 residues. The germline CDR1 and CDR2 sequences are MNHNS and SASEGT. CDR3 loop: CASSETGFSSYNEQFF. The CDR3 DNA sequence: TGTGCCAGCAGTGAGACAGGATTTAGCTCCTACAATGAGCAGTTCTTC.

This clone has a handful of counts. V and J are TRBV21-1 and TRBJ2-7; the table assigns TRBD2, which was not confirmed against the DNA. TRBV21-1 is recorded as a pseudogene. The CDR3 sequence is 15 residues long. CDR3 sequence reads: CASSMEEEAPYEQYF. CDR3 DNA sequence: TGTGCCAGCAGCATGGAGGAGGAGGCTCCCTACGAGCAGTACTTC.

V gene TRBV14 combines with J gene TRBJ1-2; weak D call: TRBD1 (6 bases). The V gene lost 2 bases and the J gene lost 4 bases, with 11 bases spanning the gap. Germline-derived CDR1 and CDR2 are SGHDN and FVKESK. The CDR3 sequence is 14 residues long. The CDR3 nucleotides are TGTGCCAGCAGCCAACCCGGACAGCTCTATGGCTACACCTTC. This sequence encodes CASSQPGQLYGYTF.

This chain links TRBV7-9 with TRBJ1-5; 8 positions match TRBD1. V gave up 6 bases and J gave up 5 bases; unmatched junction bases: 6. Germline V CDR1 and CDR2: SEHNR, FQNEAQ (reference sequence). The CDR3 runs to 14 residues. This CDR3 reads CASSRGQGDQPQHF. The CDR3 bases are TGTGCCAGCAGTCGAGGACAGGGTGATCAGCCCCAGCATTTT.

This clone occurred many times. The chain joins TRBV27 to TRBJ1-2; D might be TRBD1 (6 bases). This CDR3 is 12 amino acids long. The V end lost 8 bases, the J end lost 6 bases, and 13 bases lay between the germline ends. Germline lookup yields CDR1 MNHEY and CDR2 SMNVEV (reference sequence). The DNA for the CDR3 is TGTGCCAGCTCCCAGCAGGGGAATGGCTACACCTTC. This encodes CASSQQGNGYTF.

CDR3 coding DNA: TGCGCCAGCAGCCAAGTTTTTGGACAACCAAGTAGCCCCATATATTTT. Protein product: CASSQVFGQPSSPIYF. The rearrangement joins TRBV4-3 to TRBJ1-3, with D tentatively TRBD1 (5 bases). The V end lost 1 base, the J end lost 11 bases, and 21 bases lay between the germline ends. There are 16 residues in the CDR3. Germline V lookup: CDR1 LGHNA, CDR2 YSLEER.

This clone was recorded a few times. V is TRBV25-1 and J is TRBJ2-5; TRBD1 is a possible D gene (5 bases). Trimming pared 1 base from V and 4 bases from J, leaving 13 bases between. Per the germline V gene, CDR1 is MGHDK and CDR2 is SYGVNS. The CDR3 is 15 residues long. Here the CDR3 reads CASSESSAGRETQYF. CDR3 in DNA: TGTGCCAGCAGTGAATCGTCGGCAGGGCGAGAGACCCAGTACTTC.

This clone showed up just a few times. The CDR3 sequence is CAWMGGSYIGELFF. The DNA for the CDR3 is TGTGCCTGGATGGGAGGATCCTACATCGGGGAGCTGTTTTTT. The rearrangement joins TRBV30 to TRBJ2-2, with D maybe TRBD2 (6 bases). Germline lookup yields CDR1 GTSNPN and CDR2 SVGIG (reference sequence). This CDR3 spans 14 amino acids. Trimming cost V 4 bases and J 7 bases, with 16 bases left between them.

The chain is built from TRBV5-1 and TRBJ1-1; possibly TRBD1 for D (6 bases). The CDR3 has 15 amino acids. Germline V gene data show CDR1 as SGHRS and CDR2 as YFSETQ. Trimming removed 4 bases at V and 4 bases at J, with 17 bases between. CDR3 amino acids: CASSPDDRWSTEAFF. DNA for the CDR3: TGCGCCAGCAGCCCCGACGACAGGTGGAGCACTGAAGCTTTCTTT.

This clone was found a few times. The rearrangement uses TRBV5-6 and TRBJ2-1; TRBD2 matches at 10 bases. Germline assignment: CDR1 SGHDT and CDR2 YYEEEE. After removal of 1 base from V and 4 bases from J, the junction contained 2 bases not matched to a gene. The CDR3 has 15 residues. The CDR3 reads CASSLTSGDYNEQFF. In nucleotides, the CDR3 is TGTGCCAGCAGCTTGACTAGCGGGGATTACAATGAGCAGTTCTTC.

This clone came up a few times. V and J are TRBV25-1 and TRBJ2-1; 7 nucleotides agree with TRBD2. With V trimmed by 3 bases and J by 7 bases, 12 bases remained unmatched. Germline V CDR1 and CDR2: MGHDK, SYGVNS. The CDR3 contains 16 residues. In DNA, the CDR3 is TGTGCCAGCAGTGAGCACCGCGGGGGAGCAGGAAATGAGCAGTTCTTC. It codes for CASSEHRGGAGNEQFF.

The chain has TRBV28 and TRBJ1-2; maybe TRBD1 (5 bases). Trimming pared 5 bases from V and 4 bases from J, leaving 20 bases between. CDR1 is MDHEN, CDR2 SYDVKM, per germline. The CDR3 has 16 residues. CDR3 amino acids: CASSPPGGAASYGYTF. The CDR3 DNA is TGTGCCAGCAGTCCCCCAGGAGGGGCCGCTTCCTATGGCTACACCTTC.

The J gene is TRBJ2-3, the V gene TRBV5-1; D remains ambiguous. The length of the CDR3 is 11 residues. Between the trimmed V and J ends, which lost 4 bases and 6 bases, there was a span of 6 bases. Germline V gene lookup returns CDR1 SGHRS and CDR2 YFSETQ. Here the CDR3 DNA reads TGCGCCAGCAGCCGTGGCGATACGCAGTATTTT. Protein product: CASSRGDTQYF.

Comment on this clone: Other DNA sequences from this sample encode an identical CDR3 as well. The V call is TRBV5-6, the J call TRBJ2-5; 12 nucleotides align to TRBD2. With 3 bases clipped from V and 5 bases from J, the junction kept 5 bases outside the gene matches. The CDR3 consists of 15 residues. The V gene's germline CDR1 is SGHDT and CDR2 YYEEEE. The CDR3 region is CASSSRLAGVETQYF. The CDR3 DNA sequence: TGTGCCAGCAGCTCCCGACTAGCGGGAGTTGAGACCCAGTACTTC.

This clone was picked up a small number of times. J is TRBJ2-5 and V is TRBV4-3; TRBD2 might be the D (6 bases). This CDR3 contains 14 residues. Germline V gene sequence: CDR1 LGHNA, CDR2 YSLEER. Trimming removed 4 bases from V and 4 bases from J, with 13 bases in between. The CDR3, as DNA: TGCGCCAGCAGCCGACGACTAGGTGGAGAGACCCAGTACTTC. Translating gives CASSRRLGGETQYF.

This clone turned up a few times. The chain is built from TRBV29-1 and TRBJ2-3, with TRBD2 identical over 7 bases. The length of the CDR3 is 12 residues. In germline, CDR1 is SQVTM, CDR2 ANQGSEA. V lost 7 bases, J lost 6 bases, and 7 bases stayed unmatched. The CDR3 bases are TGCAGCGCGGCGGGAGTAGGGGATACGCAGTATTTT. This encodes CSAAGVGDTQYF.